The 8 T cell receptor beta chains presented below share a single source sample, sequenced in a study of T cell clonality in common variable immunodeficiency. Profiling relied on immunoSEQ multiplex PCR, and the TCRdb table lists in-frame clones only, not all of them. This sample carries approximately 44,000 clones, none of them present only once. Sequencing input: peripheral blood mononuclear cells. The origin of the receptors is a person between 18 and 69 years old in good health.

This clone was recorded many times. The sequence runs out 3 residues before the end of the CDR3; the remainder is reconstructed from the germline J gene. J is TRBJ2-2 and V is TRBV7-2; a weak D match, TRBD1 (6 bases). Germline lookup yields CDR1 SGHTA and CDR2 FQGNSA. The CDR3 contains 15 residues. V lost 3 bases and J lost 2, with 10 bases in between. CDR3 bases read: TGTGCCAGCAGCTTCTTGGGACAAAACACCGGGGAG. Its protein is CASSFLGQNTGE. The entire CDR3 sequence reads CASSFLGQNTGELFF.

This clone was found a few times. Read coverage stops 3 residues before the CDR3 terminus; the germline J gene supplies the remainder. The chain carries TRBV2 and TRBJ2-1; TRBD2 matches at 11 bases. The CDR3 consists of 13 residues. Germline loops: CDR1 SNHLY, CDR2 FYNNEI. V lost 11 bases, J lost 8 bases, and 8 bases stayed unmatched. Incomplete CDR3 DNA: TGTGCCCCCGTAGCGGGGGGGGGTTATGAG. As protein: CAPVAGGGYE. The CDR3 in full is CAPVAGGGYEQFF.

This clone occurred many times. The missing CDR3 end, 3 residues past where the read stops, is filled in from the germline J gene. The chain combines TRBV28 with TRBJ2-7; D is possibly TRBD1 (5 bases). In germline, CDR1 is MDHEN, CDR2 SYDVKM. Trimming took off 4 bases at V and 3 bases at J, with 13 bases between the two ends. The CDR3 contains 14 residues. The part of the CDR3 DNA that was read is TGTGCCAGCAGTTCGGGCAGGGAAATCTACGAG. Translation gives CASSSGREIYE. The full CDR3 is CASSSGREIYEQYF.

Many counts were recorded for this clone. The read ends 3 residues shy of where the CDR3 ends; the end is completed using the germline J gene. This sequence joins TRBV20-1 and TRBJ1-5; D gene uncertain. The CDR3 is made up of 13 amino acids. The germline gives CDR1 DFQATT, CDR2 SNEGSKA (reference sequence). The ends were cut back, 2 bases at V and 8 bases at J, with 13 bases in the middle. CDR3 DNA (partial): TGCAGTGCTAGACAGACACTTTTGGAGCCC. Translated: CSARQTLLEP. The whole CDR3 sequence reads CSARQTLLEPQHF.

This clone was picked up many times. The CDR3 is cut off 3 residues early in the read; its end comes from the germline J gene. This chain links TRBV20-1 with TRBJ2-3, with 9 bases identical to TRBD2. This CDR3 has 15 amino acids. Per germline, CDR1 DFQATT and CDR2 SNEGSKA (reference sequence). V dropped 5 bases and J dropped 7; count of bases not matched to a gene: 13. The CDR3 loop reads CSAYSVSGGRNTQYF. CDR3 DNA (partial): TGCAGTGCTTATTCAGTAAGCGGGGGGCGGAATACG.

This clone was counted at least ten times. The read halts 3 residues ahead of the CDR3 end, with the missing end drawn from the germline J gene. The chain couples TRBV28 to TRBJ2-1; no reliable D call. Deletions cut 4 bases from V and 8 bases from J, with 6 bases between. The germline CDR1 and CDR2 sequences are MDHEN and SYDVKM. The CDR3 is 11 residues long. CDR3 residues: CASSSTDEQFF. The covered CDR3 bases are TGTGCCAGCAGTTCCACGGATGAG.

Ten or more counts support this clone. The CDR3 end lies 3 residues beyond the end of the read and is filled in from the germline J gene. J is TRBJ1-4 and V is TRBV12-3 or TRBV12-4; perhaps TRBD1 as D (5 bases). The length of the CDR3 is 15 residues. Deletions cut 7 bases from V and 5 bases from J, with 17 bases between. The CDR3 is CASTKMGLTNEKLFF. The sequenced CDR3 bases are TGTGCCAGCACAAAAATGGGGCTTACGAATGAAAAA.

This clone was picked up many times. The CDR3 end lies 3 residues beyond the end of the read and is filled in from the germline J gene. J is TRBJ2-1 and V is TRBV5-4; 9 bases fit TRBD2. CDR1 SGHNT and CDR2 YYREEE come from the germline V gene (reference sequence). V gave up 5 bases and J gave up 7 bases; unmatched junction bases: 10. The CDR3 extends over 15 amino acids. The sequenced CDR3 bases are TGTGCCAGCAGTTTGAGACTAGCGGAGGGTAATGAG. Its protein product is CASSLRLAEGNE. The whole CDR3 region reads CASSLRLAEGNEQFF.